The 5 T cell receptor beta chains below come from one sample, sequenced in a study of T cells in Graves' hyperthyroidism and ophthalmopathy. RNA transcripts yielded amplified TCR beta CDR3 regions. TCR CDR3 regions were first amplified by RT-PCR with HTBI primers. TCRdb recomputed calls from the multiplex PCR reads with MiXCR, one row per CDR3 protein. Here the sample spans a few hundred thousand distinct CDR3 sequences, roughly an eighth being singletons. The sequenced sample consisted of blood. All receptors come from a woman in her thirties or forties with Graves' ophthalmopathy.

This clonotype was picked up many times. The chain recombines TRBV7-6 with TRBJ1-1; D is uncertain. CDR1 is SGHVS, CDR2 FNYEAQ, per germline. The CDR3 covers 14 residues. V lost 5 bases, J lost 0 bases, and 10 bases lay in between. The CDR3 loop reads CASSLYSLNTEAFF. In DNA form, the CDR3 reads TGTGCCAGCAGCCTGTACAGCCTGAACACTGAAGCTTTCTTT.

This clonotype was found many times. The rearrangement links TRBV18 to TRBJ1-1; D not resolved. The CDR3 consists of 15 residues. V was trimmed by 0 bases and J by 0 bases, leaving 8 bases between them. Germline lookup yields CDR1 KGHSH and CDR2 LQKENI. The CDR3 here is CASSPPASMNTEAFF. The CDR3 DNA reads as TGTGCCAGCTCACCACCGGCAAGTATGAACACTGAAGCTTTCTTT.

The sample holds many counts of this clonotype. This chain uses TRBV28 with TRBJ1-2; unclear D gene. The CDR3 is 14 amino acids. With 2 bases removed from V and 4 bases from J, the gap between germline ends came to 11 bases. Germline CDR1 and CDR2: MDHEN and SYDVKM. The CDR3 DNA reads TGTGCCAGCAGTTTACGTCTCCAGTCCTATGGCTACACCTTC. This sequence encodes CASSLRLQSYGYTF.

As regards this clonotype: Being one base from a much bigger clone, this may be a read error. V gene TRBV19 combines with J gene TRBJ1-2; 8 bases fit TRBD1. Germline V gives CDR1 LNHDA, CDR2 SQIVND (reference sequence). The V and J ends lost 4 bases and 7 bases, in that order; junction bases with no gene match: 11. This CDR3 region has 15 residues. CDR3 sequence reads: CASSTLTTGVGGYTF. CDR3 bases: TGTGCCAGTAGTACGCTCACGACAGGGGTTGGTGGCTACACCTTC.

CDR3 in amino acids: CASRLAGQSNTGELFF. The DNA of the CDR3 is TGTGCCAGTAGGCTTGCAGGACAATCAAACACCGGGGAGCTGTTTTTT. The chain couples TRBV19 to TRBJ2-2; D possibly corresponds to TRBD1 (5 bases). The CDR3 totals 16 residues. Trimming stripped 6 bases from V and 2 bases from J, with 16 bases between. Germline CDR1 and CDR2: LNHDA and SQIVND (reference sequence).